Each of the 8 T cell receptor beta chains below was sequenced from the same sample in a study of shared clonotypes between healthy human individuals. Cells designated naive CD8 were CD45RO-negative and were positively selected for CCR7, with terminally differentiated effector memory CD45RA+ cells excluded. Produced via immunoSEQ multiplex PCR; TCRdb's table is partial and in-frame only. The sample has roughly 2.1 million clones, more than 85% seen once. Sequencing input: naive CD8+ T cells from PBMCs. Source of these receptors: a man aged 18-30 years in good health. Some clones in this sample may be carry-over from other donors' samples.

In DNA form, the CDR3 reads TGTGCCAGCAGTTACCATAGACAGGTGATGAACACTGAAGCTTTCTTT. The encoded protein is CASSYHRQVMNTEAFF. The chain links TRBV6-5 to TRBJ1-1, with TRBD1 as a possible D gene (6 bases). Germline CDR1 reads MNHEY; CDR2 reads SVGAGI. CDR3 size: 16 residues. Trimming took 2 bases from V and 0 from J, leaving 13 bases between them.

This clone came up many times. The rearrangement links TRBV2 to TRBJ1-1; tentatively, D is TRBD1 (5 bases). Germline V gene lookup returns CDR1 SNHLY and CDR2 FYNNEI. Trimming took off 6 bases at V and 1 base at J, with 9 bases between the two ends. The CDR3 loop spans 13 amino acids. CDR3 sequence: CASRGTANTEAFF. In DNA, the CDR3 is TGTGCCAGCAGGGGGACGGCGAACACTGAAGCTTTCTTT.

DNA for the CDR3: TGTGCCAGCAGCGTAGAGGCCACCATCTGGTATGGCTACACCTTC. It codes for CASSVEATIWYGYTF. The chain recombines TRBV9 with TRBJ1-2; D unresolved. Germline V gives CDR1 SGDLS, CDR2 YYNGEE. The CDR3 consists of 15 residues. Trimming shortened V by 0 bases and J by 5 bases, and 14 bases separated the two germline ends.

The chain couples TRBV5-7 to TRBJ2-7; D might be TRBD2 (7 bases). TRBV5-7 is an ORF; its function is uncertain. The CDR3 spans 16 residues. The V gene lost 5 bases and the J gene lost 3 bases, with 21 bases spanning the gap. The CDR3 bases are TGTGCCAGCAGTTCAAAGGGGGAGGGGCGCATCTACGAGCAGTACTTC. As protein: CASSSKGEGRIYEQYF.

The CDR3 coding sequence is TGTGCCAGCAGCGTAGACGGTGGAGCGGGGCTTTACGAGCAGTACTTC. Protein product: CASSVDGGAGLYEQYF. This sequence joins TRBV9 and TRBJ2-7; 7 nucleotides agree with TRBD2. The CDR3 totals 16 residues. V lost 0 bases and J lost 4; bases outside the gene matches: 10. Germline CDR1 SGDLS, CDR2 YYNGEE.

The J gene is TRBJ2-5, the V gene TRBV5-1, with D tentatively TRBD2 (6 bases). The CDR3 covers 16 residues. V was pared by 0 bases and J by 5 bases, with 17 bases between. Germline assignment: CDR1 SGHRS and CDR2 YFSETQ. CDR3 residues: CASSLGRGSQWETQYF. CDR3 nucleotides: TGCGCCAGCAGCTTGGGTCGGGGGAGCCAATGGGAGACCCAGTACTTC.

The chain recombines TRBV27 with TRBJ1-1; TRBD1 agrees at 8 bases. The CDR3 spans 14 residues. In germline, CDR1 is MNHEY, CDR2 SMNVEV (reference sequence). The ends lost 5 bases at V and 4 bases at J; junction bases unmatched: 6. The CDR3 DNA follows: TGTGCCAGCAGTATCCAGGGGGCGAGCACTGAAGCTTTCTTT. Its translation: CASSIQGASTEAFF.

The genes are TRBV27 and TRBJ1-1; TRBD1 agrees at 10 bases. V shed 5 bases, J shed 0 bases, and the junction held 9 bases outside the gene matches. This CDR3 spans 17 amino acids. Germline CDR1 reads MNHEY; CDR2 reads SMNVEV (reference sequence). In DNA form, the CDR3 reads TGTGCCAGCAGTCTGGCCCGGGACAGGGGTATGAACACTGAAGCTTTCTTT. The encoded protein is CASSLARDRGMNTEAFF.